This TCR beta chain derives from a study of cytomegalovirus exposure and HLA in healthy donors. The wider study: Previous work identified roughly 120 million unique TCR beta sequences from roughly 180 million T cells. Broader study findings: Most TCR sequences showed up rarely, but some public TCRs showed up in many donors. In most subjects, TCR beta sequences reportedly gave accurate predictions of HLA-A and HLA-B alleles.

A remark on this clone: Its antigen is not known.

Researchers ran the PCR with 60 Vbeta and 13 Jbeta primers. Data came from immunoSEQ multiplex PCR; TCRdb stores just in-frame clones and leaves some out. The table records approximately 150,000 clones, around 75% of them present only once. The sequencing sample was made of PBMCs. The sequence derives from a human donor in good health.

The CDR3 bases are TGCAGTGCTAGTCTGTCAGATACGCAGTATTTT. Encoded protein: CSASLSDTQYF. V gene TRBV20-1 combines with J gene TRBJ2-3; D remains ambiguous. Per germline, CDR1 DFQATT and CDR2 SNEGSKA (reference sequence). This CDR3 comprises 11 residues. V was pared by 3 bases and J by 4 bases, with 5 bases between.